Each of the 2 T cell receptor beta chains below was sequenced from the same sample in a study of CD8+CD57+ T cells in acquired aplastic anemia. The TCR beta profiling, which covered VDJ combination and CDR3 sequence, was carried out using genomic DNA as the template. TCRdb reprocessed the reads via MiXCR and lists one record per CDR3 protein. The sample lists around 500,000 distinct CDR3 sequences; around 33% were seen once. Patients included in sequencing had previously demonstrated CD8+CD57+ cell expansion by flow cytometry. The sample comprised sorted CD4+, CD8+, or CD8+CD57+ T cells (not recorded which) from PBMCs. These receptor sequences come from a human donor with aplastic anemia.

The chain links TRBV30 to TRBJ1-1; 11 bases map to TRBD1. The CDR3 totals 12 residues. Trimming took 8 bases from V and 4 from J; bases not matched to a gene: 3. CDR1 is GTSNPN and CDR2 is SVGIG in the germline V gene (reference sequence). Here the CDR3 DNA reads TGTGCCGTGGGACAGGGGGTCACTGAAGCTTTCTTT. Translated: CAVGQGVTEAFF.

This clonotype has just a few counts. The chain joins TRBV7-2 to TRBJ2-3; maybe TRBD1 (5 bases). The ends were cut back, 1 base at V and 7 bases at J, with 6 bases in the middle. The CDR3 has 12 amino acids. The V gene's germline CDR1 is SGHTA and CDR2 FQGNSA. The DNA of the CDR3 is TGTGCCAGCAGCTTAGGACAGCATACGCAGTATTTT. Its protein is CASSLGQHTQYF.